This is a list of T cell receptor beta chains from one sample in a study of siplizumab effects on memory and regulatory T cells. TCRdb's table, derived via immunoSEQ multiplex PCR, lists solely in-frame clones and lacks some. The sample has roughly 100,000 clones; over 90% are singletons. The source material was Tregs sorted from blood. The receptors derive from a human donor in good health. Both conserved end residues are part of each CDR3. A D gene is named only where the DNA matches it firmly. A clone size is listed for some rows: how often the clone was seen (once, few, many), or a class if it is expanded.

v_gene	abundance	d_gene	j_gene	CDR3aa	CDR3nt
TRBV10-1	.	.	TRBJ1-1	CASSKGGTEAFF	TGCGCCAGCAGCAAAGGGGGCACTGAAGCTTTCTTT
TRBV5-1	.	.	TRBJ2-2	CASSGSSITNTGELFF	TGCGCCAGCAGTGGCAGCTCCATTACGAACACCGGGGAGCTGTTTTTT
TRBV4-2	.	TRBD1	TRBJ1-4	CASSLVAGQLEKLFF	TGTGCCAGCAGTCTAGTCGCGGGACAGCTTGAAAAACTGTTTTTT
TRBV9	.	.	TRBJ2-2	CASSVMGAGSGELFF	TGTGCCAGCAGCGTGATGGGGGCCGGGTCCGGGGAGCTGTTTTTT
TRBV7-2	.	.	TRBJ2-3	CASSAVVGSYVYTQYF	TGTGCCAGCAGCGCCGTAGTGGGTTCCTACGTGTATACGCAGTATTTT
TRBV12-5	.	.	TRBJ1-3	CASGLAGPFGNTIYF	TGTGCTAGTGGTTTGGCTGGACCATTTGGAAACACCATATATTTT
TRBV11-2	.	.	TRBJ2-7	CASSSLLLARGVAEQYF	TGTGCCAGCAGCTCCCTCCTCCTAGCACGGGGAGTAGCCGAGCAGTACTTC
TRBV7-9	once	TRBD1	TRBJ2-3	CASSIGTGGKDTQYF	TGTGCCAGCAGCATAGGGACAGGGGGCAAAGATACGCAGTATTTT
TRBV6-1	.	TRBD1	TRBJ1-5	CASSGTGPNQPQHF	TGTGCCAGCAGTGGGACAGGTCCTAATCAGCCCCAGCATTTT
TRBV20-1	.	.	TRBJ2-7	CSARYQMEQYF	TGCAGTGCTAGGTACCAGATGGAGCAGTACTTC
TRBV4-2	.	TRBD1	TRBJ2-7	CASSRIGQGTYEQYF	TGTGCCAGCAGCCGAATCGGACAGGGAACCTACGAGCAGTACTTC
TRBV5-1	.	TRBD2	TRBJ2-3	CASSSLAGGIDTQYF	TGCGCCAGCAGCTCACTAGCGGGGGGCATAGATACGCAGTATTTT
TRBV19	.	TRBD1	TRBJ1-3	CASRTRDSPGNTIYF	TGTGCCAGTAGAACAAGGGACAGCCCTGGAAACACCATATATTTT
TRBV7-2	.	TRBD1	TRBJ2-3	CASSQDRAHTDTQYF	TGTGCCAGCAGCCAGGACAGGGCTCACACAGATACGCAGTATTTT
TRBV6-5	.	.	TRBJ1-2	CASSYGRSYGYTF	TGTGCCAGCAGTTACGGCAGGTCCTATGGCTACACCTTC
TRBV4-1	.	.	TRBJ1-1	CASSFGQLDTEAFF	TGCGCCAGCAGCTTTGGCCAGTTAGACACTGAAGCTTTCTTT
TRBV19	.	.	TRBJ1-2	CASSIVGLPTYGYTF	TGTGCCAGTAGTATAGTCGGGTTACCTACCTATGGCTACACCTTC
TRBV5-4	once	TRBD2	TRBJ2-1	CASRNPGLAGANEQFF	TGTGCCAGCAGGAATCCCGGACTAGCGGGAGCTAATGAGCAGTTCTTC
TRBV18	.	TRBD1	TRBJ2-7	CASSAIGPGQTIYEQYF	TGTGCCAGCTCAGCTATCGGGCCGGGACAGACGATTTACGAGCAGTACTTC
TRBV6-5	.	.	TRBJ1-1	CASSPVLNTEAFF	TGTGCCAGCAGCCCCGTTTTGAACACTGAAGCTTTCTTT
TRBV11-2	.	.	TRBJ2-7	CASSFGAVSSYEQYF	TGTGCCAGCAGCTTTGGGGCGGTGAGCTCCTACGAGCAGTACTTC
TRBV19	.	.	TRBJ2-6	CASSPRGGYTNKYNVLTF	TGTGCCAGTAGTCCCCGGGGAGGCTATACCAACAAGTACAACGTCCTGACTTTC
TRBV11-3	.	.	TRBJ2-7	CASSITRDEQYF	TGTGCCAGCAGCATTACTAGAGACGAGCAGTACTTC
TRBV5-1	.	TRBD1	TRBJ1-3	CASSPRTGKNLAGNTIYF	TGCGCCAGCAGCCCCCGGACAGGGAAGAACTTGGCTGGAAACACCATATATTTT
TRBV4-1	.	TRBD1	TRBJ2-3	CASSFNPGQVVSTDTQYF	TGCGCCAGCAGCTTCAATCCAGGACAGGTTGTTAGCACAGATACGCAGTATTTT
TRBV5-1	.	.	TRBJ2-3	CASSLGTGSDTQYF	TGCGCCAGCAGCTTGGGTACCGGGTCAGATACGCAGTATTTT
TRBV9	.	.	TRBJ1-6	CASTADVNSPLHF	TGTGCCAGCACTGCGGACGTTAATTCACCCCTCCACTTT
TRBV30	few	.	TRBJ1-1	CAWSTGLRGTEAFF	TGTGCCTGGAGCACAGGGCTACGGGGCACTGAAGCTTTCTTT
TRBV23-1	.	.	TRBJ2-5	CASSQSRVPYQETQYF	TGCGCCAGCAGTCAATCGCGGGTACCGTACCAAGAGACCCAGTACTTC
TRBV4-2	.	.	TRBJ2-3	CASSGAVPDTQYF	TGTGCCAGCAGCGGCGCAGTACCAGATACGCAGTATTTT
TRBV27	.	TRBD2	TRBJ2-5	CASSSVAGGPAETQYF	TGTGCCAGCAGTTCAGTAGCGGGAGGGCCGGCGGAGACCCAGTACTTC
TRBV29-1	.	.	TRBJ1-2	CSVEGGTPRNYGYTF	TGCAGCGTTGAAGGGGGGACACCGAGAAACTATGGCTACACCTTC
TRBV6-5	once	.	TRBJ2-5	CASRPLQGETQYF	TGTGCCTCCAGACCCCTACAGGGAGAGACCCAGTACTTC
TRBV4-2	few	.	TRBJ1-1	CASSQDLLVNTEAFF	TGTGCCAGCAGCCAAGATCTTCTGGTGAACACTGAAGCTTTCTTT
TRBV27	.	.	TRBJ1-5	CASSPGTVNQPQHF	TGTGCCAGCAGCCCCGGGACGGTTAATCAGCCCCAGCATTTT
TRBV19	.	TRBD1	TRBJ2-1	CASDRGLSSYNEQFF	TGTGCCTCGGACAGGGGGCTGAGCTCCTACAATGAGCAGTTCTTC
TRBV6-6	.	.	TRBJ1-2	CASRGRIRSNYGYTF	TGTGCCAGCAGGGGACGGATCAGAAGTAACTATGGCTACACCTTC
TRBV9	.	.	TRBJ1-2	CASSVGTGKAAGYTF	TGTGCCAGCAGCGTAGGTACAGGGAAAGCCGCTGGCTACACCTTC
TRBV29-1	once	.	TRBJ2-1	CSVQITVGEQFF	TGCAGCGTTCAAATAACGGTGGGTGAGCAGTTCTTC
TRBV25-1	.	.	TRBJ1-4	CASSALQNEKLFF	TGTGCCAGCAGTGCTCTTCAAAATGAAAAACTGTTTTTT
TRBV7-6	.	TRBD1	TRBJ1-1	CASSSRTGNTEAFF	TGTGCCAGCAGCTCCCGGACAGGGAACACTGAAGCTTTCTTT
TRBV5-6	.	.	TRBJ2-5	CASSLEETQYF	TGTGCCAGCAGCTTGGAGGAGACCCAGTACTTC
TRBV28	once	.	TRBJ1-5	CASSSAGGSQPQHF	TGTGCCAGCAGTTCCGCGGGGGGTAGTCAGCCCCAGCATTTT
TRBV6-5	.	.	TRBJ2-3	CASSLVGTDTQYF	TGTGCCAGCAGCTTGGTGGGCACAGATACGCAGTATTTT
TRBV20-1	.	.	TRBJ1-2	CSARWGYGYTF	TGCAGTGCTAGATGGGGTTACGGCTACACCTTC
TRBV18	.	.	TRBJ1-1	CASSPLGGQGANTEAFF	TGTGCCAGCTCACCTCTCGGGGGGCAGGGCGCGAACACTGAAGCTTTCTTT
TRBV6-5	.	.	TRBJ2-3	CASSHTDTQYF	TGTGCCAGCAGTCACACAGATACGCAGTATTTT
TRBV14	.	TRBD1	TRBJ2-5	CASIKTGQGRETQYF	TGTGCCAGCATTAAGACCGGACAGGGCAGGGAGACCCAGTACTTC
TRBV10-3	.	TRBD1	TRBJ1-2	CAISEQGEVYTF	TGTGCCATCAGTGAACAGGGGGAGGTCTACACCTTC
TRBV20-1	.	.	TRBJ2-3	CSAQLANTQYF	TGCAGTGCTCAACTAGCAAATACGCAGTATTTT
TRBV9	.	.	TRBJ2-5	CASSIGITSLETQYF	TGTGCCAGCAGCATCGGGATAACTAGTCTGGAGACCCAGTACTTC
TRBV2	.	.	TRBJ1-3	CASSEAGLGNTIYF	TGTGCCAGCAGTGAAGCGGGGCTTGGAAACACCATATATTTT
TRBV2	.	.	TRBJ1-1	CASNTDGLEAFF	TGTGCCAGCAATACCGACGGTCTTGAAGCTTTCTTT
TRBV4-1	.	.	TRBJ2-7	CASSQVSGQTYF	TGCGCCAGCAGCCAAGTCTCCGGCCAGACGTACTTC
TRBV10-2	.	.	TRBJ2-5	CASRTGSSAQYF	TGCGCCAGCAGGACGGGGTCGTCGGCCCAGTACTTC
TRBV2	few	.	TRBJ1-2	CASSDEENYGYTF	TGTGCCAGCAGTGATGAAGAAAACTATGGCTACACCTTC